Below are 2 T cell receptor beta chains sequenced from a single sample in a study of beta chain features in type 1 diabetes (dated by TCRdb to the late 2010s). The research as a whole found: Type 1 diabetes patients showed a moderate but significant shortening of TCRB CDR3 length in all four CD4+ subsets.

Their specific antigens are unknown. The library was prepared using the immunoSEQ multiplex PCR assay. All of the isolated RNA was reverse transcribed with the High Capacity cDNA Reverse Transcription Kit, so expressed TCRB transcripts were sequenced. Not all clones reach the TCRdb copy of this immuneACCESS table, which keeps in-frame sequences only. Checked studies attribute under half of the gap to unresolved V genes and leave the rest unexplained. For this sample the table gives a few hundred thousand clones, of which around 9.6% were detected only once. About 0.64% of the sample belongs to the ten largest clones. What was sequenced was central memory CD4+ T cells from blood. The source of these receptors is a man aged 25-45 years with type 1 diabetes.

Many counts were recorded for this clone. V is TRBV18 and J is TRBJ2-7; no definite D call. The CDR3 covers 14 residues. CDR1 is KGHSH and CDR2 is LQKENI in the germline V gene. Trimming stripped 2 bases from V and 1 base from J, with 9 bases between. CDR3 region: CASSPGQTSYEQYF. The CDR3 region has the DNA TGTGCCAGCTCACCAGGGCAGACTTCCTACGAGCAGTACTTC.

The V call is TRBV20-1, the J call TRBJ2-3; D perhaps matches TRBD2 (6 bases). Germline V gene sequence: CDR1 DFQATT, CDR2 SNEGSKA (reference sequence). V lost 7 bases and J lost 2, with 7 bases in between. This CDR3 contains 11 residues. CDR3 residues: CSGGDTDTQYF. The CDR3 nucleotides read TGCAGTGGGGGGGACACAGATACGCAGTATTTT.